These T cell receptor beta chains were read from a single sample in a study of blood T cell repertoires in COVID-19. Measured with immunoSEQ multiplex PCR; TCRdb has only the in-frame clones, and not every one. The data show about 320,000 clones, 75% to 85% seen once. The sequenced sample was peripheral blood. These receptors originate from a human donor in a cohort sampled during active COVID-19. The CDR3 runs from the conserved cysteine through the conserved F or W. A D gene is named only where the DNA matches it firmly. Size tells how often a clone was seen (once, few, many) or the class of an expanded clone, and some rows leave it out.

TRBJ2-2	once	TRBV7-9	-	CASSFAGITGELFF	TGTGCCAGCAGCTTCGCAGGGATCACCGGGGAGCTGTTTTTT
TRBJ1-1	-	TRBV10-3	-	CAISGREGGRGEAFF	TGTGCCATCAGTGGTCGGGAGGGGGGGCGAGGTGAAGCTTTCTTT
TRBJ2-5	-	TRBV6-2/TRBV6-3	TRBD2	CASSSTSGGQETQYF	TGTGCCAGCAGTTCGACTAGCGGCGGGCAAGAGACCCAGTACTTC
TRBJ1-2	-	TRBV24-1	-	CATSDWPNYGYTF	TGTGCCACCAGTGATTGGCCGAACTATGGCTACACCTTC
TRBJ2-3	-	TRBV24-1	-	CATSGSGADTQYF	TGTGCCACCAGTGGGTCAGGGGCAGATACGCAGTATTTT
TRBJ1-3	-	TRBV6-1	-	CASSDHSSSGNTIYF	TGTGCCAGCAGTGATCACTCGAGCTCTGGAAACACCATATATTTT
TRBJ2-3	-	TRBV2	TRBD2	CASIAGDTDTQYF	TGTGCCAGCATAGCGGGGGACACAGATACGCAGTATTTT
TRBJ1-2	-	TRBV21-1	-	CASSKKVEGDFFGYTF	TGTGCCAGCAGCAAAAAAGTAGAGGGAGACTTCTTTGGCTACACCTTC
TRBJ2-2	-	TRBV24-1	TRBD2	CATSDHRLAGGLGELFF	TGTGCCACCAGTGACCATCGACTAGCGGGGGGCCTCGGGGAGCTGTTTTTT
TRBJ1-2	-	TRBV18	-	CASSPQGDYGYTF	TGTGCCAGCTCACCACAAGGGGACTATGGCTACACCTTC
TRBJ2-4	-	TRBV10-1	-	CASSSGDGTKNIQYF	TGCGCCAGCAGTTCAGGGGATGGAACCAAAAACATTCAGTACTTC
TRBJ1-3	once	TRBV12-3/TRBV12-4	-	CASSPGRNTIYF	TGTGCCAGCAGTCCAGGCCGAAACACCATATATTTT
TRBJ1-6	once	TRBV3-1/TRBV3-2	-	CAVRGASSMTLHF	TGTGCCGTCCGGGGAGCCTCTTCGATGACCCTCCACTTT
TRBJ2-7	-	TRBV30	TRBD1	CAWTGTGIYEQYF	TGTGCCTGGACCGGGACAGGGATCTACGAGCAGTACTTC
TRBJ1-5	-	TRBV6-6	-	CATEGHYSNQPQHF	TGTGCCACAGAGGGACACTATAGCAATCAGCCCCAGCATTTT
TRBJ1-2	-	TRBV6-6	-	CASSYGQGMGYTF	TGTGCCAGCAGTTACGGCCAGGGCATGGGCTACACCTTC
TRBJ2-7	few	TRBV2	TRBD1	CASFSGTEIYEQYF	TGTGCCAGCTTTTCCGGGACAGAAATCTACGAGCAGTACTTC
TRBJ2-7	-	TRBV5-4	-	CASSIGQSYEQYF	TGTGCCAGCAGCATCGGACAGTCCTACGAGCAGTACTTC
TRBJ1-5	-	TRBV7-9	TRBD1	CASSEQGMGQPQHF	TGTGCCAGCAGCGAACAGGGGATGGGTCAGCCCCAGCATTTT
TRBJ1-5	-	TRBV18	-	CASSPDSNRNQPQHF	TGTGCCAGCTCACCAGACTCGAATCGCAATCAGCCCCAGCATTTT
TRBJ1-6	-	TRBV7-3	-	CASSDRNENSPLHF	TGTGCCAGCAGCGACAGAAATGAAAATTCACCCCTCCACTTT
TRBJ2-2	-	TRBV5-4	-	CASSLDRTTGELFF	TGTGCCAGCAGCTTGGACAGGACCACCGGGGAGCTGTTTTTT
TRBJ2-3	-	TRBV3-1/TRBV3-2	TRBD2	CASSHGGENTDTQYF	TGTGCCAGCAGCCATGGGGGGGAGAACACAGATACGCAGTATTTT
TRBJ2-3	-	TRBV18	-	CASSPQRVRGPTDTQYF	TGTGCCAGCTCACCACAGCGGGTGAGGGGGCCAACAGATACGCAGTATTTT
TRBJ1-5	-	TRBV27	-	CASSLKGYRRLDQPQHF	TGTGCCAGCAGTTTAAAGGGGTATAGGCGTTTGGATCAGCCCCAGCATTTT
TRBJ2-7	-	TRBV9	-	CASSVVEGSEQYF	TGTGCCAGCAGCGTAGTGGAGGGTAGCGAGCAGTACTTC
TRBJ1-2	-	TRBV3-1/TRBV3-2	TRBD1	CATAGQANYGYTF	TGTGCCACAGCGGGACAGGCGAACTATGGCTACACCTTC
TRBJ1-1	few	TRBV19	-	CASSIIGGNTEAFF	TGTGCCAGTAGTATCATAGGGGGGAACACTGAAGCTTTCTTT
TRBJ1-4	-	TRBV5-1	TRBD1	CASSLGQGWEKLFF	TGCGCCAGCAGCCTAGGACAGGGATGGGAAAAACTGTTTTTT
TRBJ2-3	-	TRBV7-3	TRBD2	CASSRRGLASNTDTQYF	TGTGCCAGCAGCCGACGGGGACTAGCGTCTAACACAGATACGCAGTATTTT
TRBJ2-4	-	TRBV2	-	CTVRQARGLAKNIQYF	TGTACGGTCCGGCAGGCACGGGGACTAGCCAAAAACATTCAGTACTTC
TRBJ1-5	once	TRBV19	TRBD1	CASSPRDRGIYQPQHF	TGTGCCAGTAGTCCGCGGGACAGGGGTATCTATCAGCCCCAGCATTTT
TRBJ1-2	-	TRBV30	TRBD1	CAWARQGIDYGYTF	TGTGCCTGGGCCCGACAGGGGATCGACTATGGCTACACCTTC
TRBJ2-2	-	TRBV7-7	-	CASSLVQGSTGELFF	TGTGCCAGCAGCTTAGTCCAGGGGTCCACCGGGGAGCTGTTTTTT
TRBJ1-5	-	TRBV20-1	-	CSASRGSNQPQHF	TGCAGTGCTAGTCGGGGAAGCAATCAGCCCCAGCATTTT
TRBJ1-5	-	TRBV27	-	CASSLGPYQPQHF	TGTGCCAGCAGTTTAGGGCCATATCAGCCCCAGCATTTT
TRBJ1-4	few	TRBV4-1	-	CASSQGDTYNEKLFF	TGCGCCAGCAGCCAAGGGGACACGTACAATGAAAAACTGTTTTTT
TRBJ2-7	-	TRBV12-5	-	CASGLGATSFYEQYF	TGTGCTAGTGGTTTGGGGGCCACCTCCTTCTACGAGCAGTACTTC
TRBJ2-7	-	TRBV27	TRBD2	CASSPRGGKHSYEQYF	TGTGCCAGCAGCCCCCGGGGAGGGAAACACTCCTACGAGCAGTACTTC
TRBJ2-1	-	TRBV3-1/TRBV3-2	TRBD2	CASSPLQRGGNEQFF	TGTGCCAGCAGCCCCCTCCAGCGGGGGGGCAATGAGCAGTTCTTC
TRBJ2-2	-	TRBV2	TRBD2	CASRLAVNTGELFF	TGTGCCAGCAGACTAGCGGTGAACACCGGGGAGCTGTTTTTT
TRBJ2-3	-	TRBV5-1	TRBD2	CASGTRGGADTQYF	TGCGCCAGCGGGACCCGGGGGGGCGCAGATACGCAGTATTTT
TRBJ1-1	-	TRBV19	-	CASSSTRNTEAFF	TGTGCCAGTAGTTCGACACGGAACACTGAAGCTTTCTTT
TRBJ1-4	-	TRBV6-4	TRBD1	CASSRDRGEKLFF	TGTGCCAGCAGCCGGGACAGGGGGGAAAAACTGTTTTTT